The clone carrying this T cell receptor (beta chain) was counted at least ten times. Antigen unknown. This sample was taken from a study of T cells in Graves' hyperthyroidism and ophthalmopathy. General study results and limits: Most thyroid clonotypes expanded above 0.001 were also detected in blood.

The length of the CDR3 is 15 residues. The V end lost 10 bases, the J end lost 1 base, and 17 bases lay between the germline ends. The germline CDR1 and CDR2 sequences are MDHEN and SYDVKM. RNA transcripts gave rise to amplified TCR beta CDR3 regions. TCR CDR3 underwent first-round RT-PCR with the HTBI primer set. TCRdb re-analysed the multiplex PCR reads in MiXCR, keeping a single row per CDR3 protein. This sample has approximately 630,000 distinct CDR3 sequences, with 16% found just once. Fresh peripheral blood, approximately 10 ml, yielded the PBMCs. Sequenced material: blood. V usage is TRBV28 and J usage is TRBJ1-5; D possibly corresponds to TRBD1 (5 bases). The TCR was taken from a woman aged 25 to 45 with Graves' hyperthyroidism. The CDR3, as DNA: TGTGCCACCCCCACTTCGAGGGGAAGCAATCAGCCCCAGCATTTT. This encodes CATPTSRGSNQPQHF.